The 14 T cell receptor beta chains below come from one sample, sequenced in a study of Ad26.COV2.S vaccination and SARS-CoV-2 variants. This table comes from immunoSEQ multiplex PCR, and its TCRdb copy is limited to in-frame clones, with some not included. The table lists around 450,000 clones, about 88% of them singletons. Treatment of the sample: 15 to 20 received Ad26.COV2.S at low or high dose, single or two shots; about 5 received placebo; per-sample allocation not given. Sampling occurred on day 63 after the first vaccine or placebo injection. The input for sequencing was peripheral blood, taken in a trial of Ad26.COV2.S vaccine versus placebo. The receptors stem from a person between 18 and 65 years old who received the Ad26.COV2.S COVID-19 vaccine or a placebo.

The chain recombines TRBV4-3 with TRBJ1-6; maybe TRBD1 (6 bases). Trimming removed 3 bases from V and 9 bases from J, with 18 bases in between. The germline gives CDR1 LGHNA, CDR2 YSLEER. The CDR3 totals 16 residues. CDR3 DNA: TGCGCCAGCAGCCACGTGGGGGGCTCGGGGGGTTCACCCCTCCACTTT. Amino acids: CASSHVGGSGGSPLHF.

CDR3: CAAGQGTDTQYF. CDR3 nucleotides: TGTGCCGCAGGACAGGGGACAGATACGCAGTATTTT. V and J are TRBV24-1 and TRBJ2-3; 9 bases align to TRBD1. Germline assignment: CDR1 KGHDR and CDR2 SFDVKD. The CDR3 length is 12 residues. The V gene end was trimmed by 12 bases and the J gene end by 3 bases; junction bases not matched to a gene: 3.

The chain joins TRBV7-3 to TRBJ1-6; D unresolved. The V end lost 2 bases, the J end lost 7 bases, and 18 bases lay between the germline ends. This CDR3 is 17 amino acids long. Germline loops: CDR1 SGHTA, CDR2 FQGTGA. The CDR3 DNA sequence: TGTGCCAGCAGCTTACGGACGTCTAGGACGGGGAATTCACCCCTCCACTTT. Its translation is CASSLRTSRTGNSPLHF.

As for this clone: The identical CDR3 is also encoded by other nucleotide sequences in the sample. This chain connects TRBV9 to TRBJ2-3, with D possibly called TRBD1 or TRBD2 (5 bases each). The V gene lost 1 base and the J gene lost 2 bases, with 8 bases spanning the gap. The CDR3 covers 14 residues. Germline CDR1 and CDR2: SGDLS and YYNGEE. The CDR3 coding sequence is TGTGCCAGCAGCGTACCGGGGCACACAGATACGCAGTATTTT. Encoded protein: CASSVPGHTDTQYF.

The gene calls are TRBV7-2 and TRBJ1-5, with D possibly matching TRBD1 (6 bases). The CDR3 is 15 amino acids. Trimming removed 5 bases at V and 0 bases at J, with 11 bases between. Germline-derived CDR1 and CDR2 are SGHTA and FQGNSA. The CDR3, as DNA: TGTGCCAGCAGCGCTGGACAGTATAGCAATCAGCCCCAGCATTTT. This sequence encodes CASSAGQYSNQPQHF.

The CDR3 bases are TGTGCCAGCAGCATAAGACAGGGGACTGAAGCTTTCTTT. It translates to CASSIRQGTEAFF. V and J are TRBV11-1 and TRBJ1-1; 8 bases line up with TRBD1. V gave up 5 bases and J gave up 5 bases; unmatched junction bases: 4. CDR1 and CDR2 (germline): SGHAT, FQDESV (reference sequence). The CDR3 has 13 amino acids.

V is TRBV5-4 and J is TRBJ1-4; 7 bases map to TRBD1. This CDR3 is built from 15 residues. V lost 0 bases and J lost 4; bases outside the gene matches: 3. Germline values: CDR1 SGHNT, CDR2 YYREEE (reference sequence). CDR3 nucleotide sequence: TGTGCCAGCAGCTTGGGAGGGGGCTTTAATGAAAAACTGTTTTTT. It encodes CASSLGGGFNEKLFF.

This chain connects TRBV4-2 to TRBJ1-5; 10 nucleotides line up with TRBD1. The germline gives CDR1 LGHNA, CDR2 YNFKEQ. This CDR3 contains 18 residues. J gave up 2 bases and V 0 bases, and 7 bases lay outside the gene matches. CDR3 nucleotides: TGTGCCAGCAGCCAAGATCTGTGGGACAGGGGACGCAATCAGCCCCAGCATTTT. Protein: CASSQDLWDRGRNQPQHF.

This chain uses TRBV6-5 with TRBJ2-2; 7 nucleotides line up with TRBD1. V was pared by 4 bases and J by 6 bases, with 8 bases of the junction left unmatched. This CDR3 spans 15 amino acids. CDR1 is MNHEY, CDR2 SVGAGI, per germline. In DNA, the CDR3 is TGTGCCAGCAGTTTATCGACAGGGTCCGCCGGGGAGCTGTTTTTT. This gives the protein CASSLSTGSAGELFF.

J is TRBJ1-5 and V is TRBV6-2 or TRBV6-3; D is unclear. Deletions cut 2 bases from V and 9 bases from J, with 17 bases between. CDR1 and CDR2 (germline): MNHEY, SVGEGT. The CDR3 has 15 amino acids. CDR3 loop: CASSYPSPPRGPQHF. The DNA for the CDR3 is TGTGCCAGCAGTTACCCCAGCCCACCCCGAGGGCCCCAGCATTTT.

The rearrangement links TRBV2 to TRBJ2-6, with D perhaps matching TRBD2 (6 bases). The CDR3 is 16 residues long. The V end lost 8 bases, the J end lost 0 bases, and 14 bases lay between the germline ends. Germline V gene lookup returns CDR1 SNHLY and CDR2 FYNNEI. The CDR3 region is CASHMGGVSGANVLTF. The CDR3 coding sequence is TGTGCCAGCCACATGGGGGGAGTCTCTGGGGCCAACGTCCTGACTTTC.

This chain uses TRBV30 with TRBJ2-2, with a tentative D call TRBD1 (6 bases). The CDR3 spans 12 residues. The germline V gene has CDR1 GTSNPN and CDR2 SVGIG (reference sequence). Deletions cut 4 bases from V and 6 bases from J, with 9 bases between. In DNA form, the CDR3 reads TGTGCCTGGAACAGGGTCCCCGGGGAGCTGTTTTTT. As protein: CAWNRVPGELFF.

V and J are TRBV7-9 and TRBJ2-6; D unclear. The CDR3 length is 14 residues. The germline V gene encodes CDR1 SEHNR and CDR2 FQNEAQ (reference sequence). With 4 bases removed from V and 4 bases from J, the gap between germline ends came to 8 bases. CDR3 bases: TGTGCCAGCAGCTCAGTTTGGGGGGCCAACGTCCTGACTTTC. Its translation is CASSSVWGANVLTF.

This clone has a single count. This chain links TRBV6-6 with TRBJ1-2, with D possibly being TRBD1 (5 bases). CDR1 and CDR2 from the germline V gene are MNHNY and SVGAGI (reference sequence). CDR3 length: 14 amino acids. V was shortened by 10 bases and J by 4 bases, with 19 bases between the two germline ends. The CDR3 nucleotides read TGTGCCACCCTGCCGGGGCGATCCTCCTATGGCTACACCTTC. Its translation is CATLPGRSSYGYTF.